What follows are 22 T cell receptor beta chains derived from one specimen sequenced in a study of T cell clones after liver transplantation. TCRdb's copy holds only in-frame clones and misses some; the assay was immunoSEQ multiplex PCR. Of just over 80,000 clones listed, roughly 80% are singletons. The sequenced sample was CD4+ T cells from blood, obtained just over 45 months after liver transplant. The receptor source for this set is a human patient who received a liver transplant. These T cells may partly come from the graft donor.

The chain combines TRBV5-4 with TRBJ2-7; 9 positions agree with TRBD1. The V gene's germline CDR1 is SGHNT and CDR2 YYREEE (reference sequence). The CDR3 covers 13 residues. Trimming took 4 bases from V and 4 from J; bases not matched to a gene: 3. The CDR3 DNA reads as TGTGCCAGCAGCAGGGGACAGGGTTACGAGCAGTACTTC. Translation gives CASSRGQGYEQYF.

Only one count was recorded for this clone. V is TRBV29-1 and J is TRBJ2-6, with 7 bases fitting TRBD1. V lost 7 bases and J lost 4; bases outside the gene matches: 7. The germline V gene has CDR1 SQVTM and CDR2 ANQGSEA. The length of the CDR3 is 14 residues. Here the CDR3 reads CSAGQAAGANVLTF. CDR3 in DNA: TGCAGCGCAGGACAGGCCGCCGGGGCCAACGTCCTGACTTTC.

The genes are TRBV5-6 and TRBJ2-3; 9 bases align to TRBD1. Unmatched junction bases numbered 3, after V lost 3 bases and J lost 4 bases. This CDR3 region has 14 residues. CDR1 and CDR2 (germline): SGHDT, YYEEEE. This CDR3 reads CASSWGQGPDTQYF. For the CDR3, the DNA is TGTGCCAGCAGCTGGGGACAGGGTCCAGATACGCAGTATTTT.

This clone was seen only a few times. V is TRBV10-2 and J is TRBJ2-7; a weak D match, TRBD1 (6 bases). V was cut by 5 bases and J by 2 bases, with 10 bases left in between. The CDR3 consists of 13 residues. The germline gives CDR1 WSHSY, CDR2 SAAADI. Here the CDR3 reads CASSKQGAYEQYF. The CDR3 region has the DNA TGCGCCAGCAGTAAACAGGGTGCCTACGAGCAGTACTTC.

The V gene is TRBV10-1, the J gene TRBJ1-4, with D perhaps matching TRBD1 (5 bases). Trimming stripped 8 bases from V and 7 bases from J, with 20 bases between. This CDR3 spans 15 amino acids. Per germline, CDR1 WNHNN and CDR2 SYGVQD (reference sequence). CDR3 loop: CASSSQGVGAEKLFF. The CDR3 nucleotides read TGCGCCAGCTCCTCTCAAGGGGTAGGGGCTGAAAAACTGTTTTTT.

V is TRBV2 and J is TRBJ1-1, with TRBD1 as a possible D gene (6 bases). This CDR3 is built from 15 residues. Germline CDR1 is SNHLY and CDR2 is FYNNEI. Trimming took 1 base from V and 1 from J, leaving 10 bases between them. The CDR3 region is CASSEVGHKNTEAFF. The CDR3 DNA reads TGTGCCAGCAGTGAAGTGGGACACAAGAACACTGAAGCTTTCTTT.

The chain combines TRBV19 with TRBJ1-5; TRBD1 aligns across 11 bases. Germline V CDR1 and CDR2: LNHDA, SQIVND (reference sequence). The trim removed 5 bases at V and 4 bases at J, leaving 4 bases unmatched. CDR3 length equals 15 residues. The CDR3 region is CASSPGQGANQPQHF. As DNA, the CDR3 is TGTGCCAGTAGTCCCGGACAGGGGGCGAATCAGCCCCAGCATTTT.

The CDR3 reads CAWKFRGRMNTEAFF. The CDR3 DNA is TGTGCCTGGAAGTTTCGCGGCAGGATGAACACTGAAGCTTTCTTT. V usage is TRBV30 and J usage is TRBJ1-1, with D unclear. The V end was cut by 4 bases, the J end by 0 bases, with 15 bases between. The CDR3 has 15 amino acids. CDR1 and CDR2 from the germline V gene are GTSNPN and SVGIG (reference sequence).

This chain links TRBV4-1 with TRBJ1-1; 7 bases are shared with TRBD1. The trim removed 0 bases at V and 3 bases at J, leaving 10 bases unmatched. From germline, CDR1 is MGHRA and CDR2 YSYEKL. The CDR3 loop spans 17 amino acids. Here the CDR3 DNA reads TGCGCCAGCAGCCAAGATGAAAGGGGGCTTCGTGACACTGAAGCTTTCTTT. Protein product: CASSQDERGLRDTEAFF.

This clone was detected a few times. This chain uses TRBV5-1 with TRBJ2-5; 10 bases fit TRBD2. CDR1 and CDR2 from the germline V gene are SGHRS and YFSETQ. There are 18 residues in the CDR3. V gave up 4 bases and J gave up 2 bases; unmatched junction bases: 14. CDR3 nucleotides: TGCGCCAGCAGCGGAGGGGCCCTCACTAGCGGGATACAAGAGACCCAGTACTTC. Its protein product is CASSGGALTSGIQETQYF.

This chain links TRBV7-2 with TRBJ2-3; TRBD2 matches 7 bases. V gave up 6 bases and J gave up 4 bases; unmatched junction bases: 16. Per germline, CDR1 SGHTA and CDR2 FQGNSA. The CDR3 has 17 amino acids. The CDR3, as DNA: TGTGCCAGCAGGGAGAGGCCTAGCGGAGACTGGTCAGATACGCAGTATTTT. This encodes CASRERPSGDWSDTQYF.

The V call is TRBV7-2, the J call TRBJ2-2; 7 bases map to TRBD2. The CDR3 is made up of 15 amino acids. In germline, CDR1 is SGHTA, CDR2 FQGNSA. V lost 8 bases, J lost 0 bases, and 6 bases stayed unmatched. CDR3 in amino acids: CASRPGLSNTGELFF. CDR3 in DNA: TGTGCCAGCCGCCCGGGACTATCGAACACCGGGGAGCTGTTTTTT.

This chain connects TRBV27 to TRBJ1-1; no clear D gene. With 7 bases removed from V and 1 base from J, the gap between germline ends came to 13 bases. The V gene's germline CDR1 is MNHEY and CDR2 SMNVEV (reference sequence). The length of the CDR3 is 14 residues. In nucleotides, the CDR3 is TGTGCCAGCACGGGTTACGGGCAGAACACTGAAGCTTTCTTT. Amino acids: CASTGYGQNTEAFF.

V gene TRBV10-3 combines with J gene TRBJ2-7; 14 bases agree with TRBD2. V lost 5 bases, J lost 4 bases, and 4 bases stayed unmatched. This CDR3 has 15 residues. CDR1 ENHRY and CDR2 SYGVKD come from the germline V gene. CDR3: CAISRTSGRSYEQYF. CDR3 DNA sequence: TGTGCCATCAGTAGGACTAGCGGGAGGAGTTACGAGCAGTACTTC.

The chain links TRBV18 to TRBJ1-1; TRBD1 agrees at 7 bases. V lost 1 base, J lost 2 bases, and 4 bases stayed unmatched. The CDR3 sequence is 15 residues long. CDR1 and CDR2 (germline): KGHSH, LQKENI. The CDR3 DNA is TGTGCCAGCTCACCACTGGGACAGCCAAACACTGAAGCTTTCTTT. Translation gives CASSPLGQPNTEAFF.

J is TRBJ1-2 and V is TRBV10-3, with 8 bases identical to TRBD1. Per the germline V gene, CDR1 is ENHRY and CDR2 is SYGVKD. After removal of 0 bases from V and 3 bases from J, the junction contained 0 bases not matched to a gene. This CDR3 has 14 residues. The CDR3 region has the DNA TGTGCCATCAGTGAGTCGACAGGGGACTATGGCTACACCTTC. Translation gives CAISESTGDYGYTF.

CDR3 sequence (DNA): TGTGCCAGCAGCTTAGGGACTAGTGCTCTGTCGGAGACCCAGTACTTC. Translating it yields CASSLGTSALSETQYF. The gene calls are TRBV7-6 and TRBJ2-5, with 7 bases fitting TRBD2. The germline gives CDR1 SGHVS, CDR2 FNYEAQ. Trimming at V came to 1 base and at J to 5 bases, leaving 10 bases not matched to a gene. CDR3 length: 16 residues.

This clone was observed a single time. The rearrangement links TRBV28 to TRBJ2-7; D gene uncertain. The CDR3 runs 14 residues. Germline CDR1 MDHEN, CDR2 SYDVKM. V gave up 1 base and J gave up 3 bases, with 10 bases separating them. The CDR3 region has the DNA TGTGCCAGCAGTTTATTAGGCAGCCGCTACGAGCAGTACTTC. Its protein product is CASSLLGSRYEQYF.

The J gene is TRBJ1-2, the V gene TRBV15; the match to TRBD1 covers 9 bases. This CDR3 contains 16 residues. CDR1 LNHNV and CDR2 YYDKDF come from the germline V gene (reference sequence). The V and J ends lost 0 bases and 3 bases, in that order; junction bases with no gene match: 5. Here the CDR3 DNA reads TGTGCCACCAGCAGAGATCAACAGGGGGCTGACTATGGCTACACCTTC. It is translated as CATSRDQQGADYGYTF.

The V call is TRBV6-1, the J call TRBJ1-4; 8 nucleotides line up with TRBD1. This CDR3 spans 17 amino acids. The germline V gene encodes CDR1 MNHNS and CDR2 SASEGT. Trimming removed 0 bases from V and 9 bases from J; junction bases left unmatched: 12. The CDR3 loop is CASSEAYGQGDRKKLFF. The CDR3 nucleotides are TGTGCCAGCAGTGAAGCCTATGGACAGGGCGATAGGAAAAAACTGTTTTTT.

This clone was observed a single time. CDR3 region: CAISESSGTGFQHF. DNA for the CDR3: TGTGCCATCAGTGAGTCGTCCGGGACAGGGTTCCAGCATTTT. The chain employs TRBV10-3 and TRBJ1-5; 9 bases are shared with TRBD1. Germline CDR1 reads ENHRY; CDR2 reads SYGVKD. This CDR3 spans 14 amino acids. J gave up 12 bases and V 0 bases, and 6 bases lay outside the gene matches.

The V call is TRBV4-3, the J call TRBJ1-4; 8 bases map to TRBD1. V shed 1 base, J shed 2 bases, and the junction held 12 bases outside the gene matches. The CDR3 is 19 residues long. CDR1 and CDR2 (germline): LGHNA, YSLEER. The chain's CDR3 is CASSQGPQGATATNEKLFF. The CDR3 bases are TGCGCCAGCAGCCAAGGGCCCCAGGGGGCTACTGCCACTAATGAAAAACTGTTTTTT.